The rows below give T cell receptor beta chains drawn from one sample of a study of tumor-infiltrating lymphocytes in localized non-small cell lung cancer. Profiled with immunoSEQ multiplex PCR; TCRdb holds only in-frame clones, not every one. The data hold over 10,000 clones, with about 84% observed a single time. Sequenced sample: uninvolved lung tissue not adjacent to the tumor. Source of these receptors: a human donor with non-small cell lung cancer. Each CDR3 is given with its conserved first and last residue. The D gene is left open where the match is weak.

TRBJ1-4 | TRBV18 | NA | CASSPNRPRAEKLFF
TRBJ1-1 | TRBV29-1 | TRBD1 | CSLRQGNTEAFF
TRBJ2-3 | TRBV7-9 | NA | CASSLAASSTDTQYF
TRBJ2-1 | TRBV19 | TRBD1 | CASSTTGTYNEQFF
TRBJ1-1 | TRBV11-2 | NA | CASTLGAGGGGEAFF
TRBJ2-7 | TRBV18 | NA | CASSPLDKGTEQYF
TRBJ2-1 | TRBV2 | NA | CASIGGNEQFF
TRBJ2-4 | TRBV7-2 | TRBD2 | CASSLAGGIAKNIQYF
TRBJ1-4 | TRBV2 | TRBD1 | CASSEARGTGVEKLFF
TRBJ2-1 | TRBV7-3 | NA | CASSAEYSDNEQFF
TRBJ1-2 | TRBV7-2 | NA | CASSPWDTPYGYTF
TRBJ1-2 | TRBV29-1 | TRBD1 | CSAGGDSSYGYTF
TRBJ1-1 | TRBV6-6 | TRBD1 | CASSNPGQGNTEAFF
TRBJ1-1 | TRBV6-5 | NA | CASSYSMTDNTEAFF
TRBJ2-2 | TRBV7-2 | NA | CASSLAGDFTGELFF
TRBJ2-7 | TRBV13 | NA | CASSPSGLGREQYF
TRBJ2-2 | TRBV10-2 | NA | CASSENAGELFF
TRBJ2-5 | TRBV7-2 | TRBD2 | CASSPNTAGGAIETQYF
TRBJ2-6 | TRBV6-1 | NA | CASSPPGANVLTF
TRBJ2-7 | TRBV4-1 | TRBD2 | CASSQKPPGLAGTYEQYF
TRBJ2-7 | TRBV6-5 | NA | CASSPLMRGDEQYF
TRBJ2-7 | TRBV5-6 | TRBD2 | CASSSRGTSGGKQTYEQYF
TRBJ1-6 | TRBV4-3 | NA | CASSQERGGRSPLHF
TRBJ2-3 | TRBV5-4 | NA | CASSPLGIGDTQYF